This T cell receptor (beta chain) was recorded in a study of sequential checkpoint blockade in melanoma. Treatment of the sample: randomized to nivolumab then ipilimumab (arm A) or the reverse (arm B). Profiling relied on immunoSEQ multiplex PCR, and the TCRdb table lists in-frame clones only, not all of them. Among 3,000 or so clones listed, under 20% were seen once. Study-level points and caveats: T-cell fraction and clonality followed PD-L1 and CD8+ counts, not mutational load.

In the case of this clone: Antigen: not known.

V was trimmed by 6 bases and J by 6 bases, leaving 16 bases between them. The germline V gene has CDR1 LNHDA and CDR2 SQIVND (reference sequence). This CDR3 comprises 14 residues. This chain joins TRBV19 and TRBJ2-3, with D possibly called TRBD1 or TRBD2 (5 bases each). Sequenced here: tumor tissue (inferred from file names), sampled from a patient given nivolumab and ipilimumab in sequence. The source is a human donor with melanoma. The CDR3 bases are TGTGCCAGTAGGCCCCCCGGGGCCAGGGATACGCAGTATTTT. This translates into CASRPPGARDTQYF.